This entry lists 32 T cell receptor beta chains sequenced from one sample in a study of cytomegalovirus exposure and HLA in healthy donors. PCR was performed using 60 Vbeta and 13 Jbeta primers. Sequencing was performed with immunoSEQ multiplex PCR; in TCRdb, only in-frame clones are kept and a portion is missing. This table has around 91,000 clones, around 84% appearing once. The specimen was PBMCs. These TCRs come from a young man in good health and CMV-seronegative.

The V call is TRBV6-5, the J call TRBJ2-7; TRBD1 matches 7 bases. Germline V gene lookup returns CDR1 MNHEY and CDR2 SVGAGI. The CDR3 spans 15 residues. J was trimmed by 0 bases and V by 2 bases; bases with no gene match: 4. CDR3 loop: CASSYDRQGSYEQYF. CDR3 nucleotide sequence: TGTGCCAGCAGTTACGACAGACAGGGCTCCTACGAGCAGTACTTC.

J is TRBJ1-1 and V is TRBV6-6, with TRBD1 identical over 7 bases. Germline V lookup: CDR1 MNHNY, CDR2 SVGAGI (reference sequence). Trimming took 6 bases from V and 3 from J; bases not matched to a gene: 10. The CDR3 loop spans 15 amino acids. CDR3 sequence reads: CASRPRRTGDTEAFF. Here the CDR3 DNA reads TGTGCCAGCAGACCAAGACGGACAGGTGACACTGAAGCTTTCTTT.

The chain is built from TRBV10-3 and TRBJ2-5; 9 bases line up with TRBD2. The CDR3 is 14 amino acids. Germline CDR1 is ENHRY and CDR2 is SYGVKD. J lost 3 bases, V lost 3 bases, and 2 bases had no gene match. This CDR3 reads CAISEASGKETQYF. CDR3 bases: TGTGCCATCAGTGAAGCTAGCGGGAAAGAGACCCAGTACTTC.

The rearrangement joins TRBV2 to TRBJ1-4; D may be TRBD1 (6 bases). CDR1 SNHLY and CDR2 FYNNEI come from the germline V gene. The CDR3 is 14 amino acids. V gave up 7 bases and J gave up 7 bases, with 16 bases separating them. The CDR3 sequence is CASNFEQGPEKLFF. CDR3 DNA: TGTGCCAGCAACTTCGAACAGGGTCCTGAAAAACTGTTTTTT. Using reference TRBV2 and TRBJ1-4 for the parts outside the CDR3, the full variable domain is EPEVTQTPSHQVTQMGQEVILRCVPISNHLYFYWYRQILGQKVEFLVSFYNNEISEKSEIFDDQFSVERPDGSNFTLKIRSTKLEDSAMYFCASNFEQGPEKLFFGSGTQLSVL.

The CDR3 DNA reads as TGTGCCAGCAAGGACAGGGCTAAAAATGAGCAGTTCTTC. Translated, it gives CASKDRAKNEQFF. This sequence joins TRBV6-5 and TRBJ2-1, with 8 positions matching TRBD1. The CDR3 spans 13 residues. J was trimmed by 7 bases and V by 7 bases; bases with no gene match: 6. Germline V gene data show CDR1 as MNHEY and CDR2 as SVGAGI.

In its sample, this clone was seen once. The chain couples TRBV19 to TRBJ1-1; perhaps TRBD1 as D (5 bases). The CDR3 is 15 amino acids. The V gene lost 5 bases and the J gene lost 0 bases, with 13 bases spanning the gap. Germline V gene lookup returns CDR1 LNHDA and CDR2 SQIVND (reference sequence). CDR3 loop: CASSPDRIMNTEAFF. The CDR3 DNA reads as TGTGCCAGTAGTCCTGACAGAATTATGAACACTGAAGCTTTCTTT.

The CDR3: CASRRTDRVHNEQFF. The CDR3 DNA reads TGTGCCAGCAGGAGGACCGACAGGGTCCACAATGAGCAGTTCTTC. The chain carries TRBV27 and TRBJ2-1, with 7 bases that match TRBD1. There are 15 residues in the CDR3. Germline-derived CDR1 and CDR2 are MNHEY and SMNVEV (reference sequence). Trimming cost V 6 bases and J 5 bases; bases outside gene matches: 10.

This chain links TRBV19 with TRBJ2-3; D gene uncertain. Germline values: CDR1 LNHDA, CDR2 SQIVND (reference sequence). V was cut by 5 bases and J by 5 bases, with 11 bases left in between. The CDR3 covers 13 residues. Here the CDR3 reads CASSSSVRDTQYF. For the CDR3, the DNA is TGTGCCAGTAGTTCCTCCGTGAGAGATACGCAGTATTTT.

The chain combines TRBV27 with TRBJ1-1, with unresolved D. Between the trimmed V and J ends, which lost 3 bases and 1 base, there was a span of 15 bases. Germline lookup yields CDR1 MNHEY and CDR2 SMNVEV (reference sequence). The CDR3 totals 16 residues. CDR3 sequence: CASSLNTNLGNTEAFF. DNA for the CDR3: TGTGCCAGCAGTTTGAACACAAACCTAGGGAACACTGAAGCTTTCTTT.

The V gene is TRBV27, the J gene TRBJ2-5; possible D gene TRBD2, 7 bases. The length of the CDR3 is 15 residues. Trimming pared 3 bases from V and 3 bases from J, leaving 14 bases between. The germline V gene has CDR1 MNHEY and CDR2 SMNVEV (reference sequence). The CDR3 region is CASSLVEGGKETQYF. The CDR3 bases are TGTGCCAGCAGTTTGGTCGAGGGGGGGAAAGAGACCCAGTACTTC.

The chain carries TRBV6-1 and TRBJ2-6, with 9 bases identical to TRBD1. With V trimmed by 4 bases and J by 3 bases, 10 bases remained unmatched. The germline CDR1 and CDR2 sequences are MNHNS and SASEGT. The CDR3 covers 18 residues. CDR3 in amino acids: CASSALGTGWDGANVLTF. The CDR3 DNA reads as TGTGCCAGCAGTGCTCTCGGGACAGGGTGGGATGGGGCCAACGTCCTGACTTTC.

CDR3 coding DNA: TGTGCCAGCGGGGCGGGACCCCAAGAGACCCAGTACTTC. Protein: CASGAGPQETQYF. The chain uses TRBV6-1 and TRBJ2-5; the D gene is possibly TRBD2 (6 bases). Between the trimmed V and J ends, which lost 8 bases and 1 base, there was a span of 11 bases. The V gene's germline CDR1 is MNHNS and CDR2 SASEGT. This CDR3 comprises 13 residues.

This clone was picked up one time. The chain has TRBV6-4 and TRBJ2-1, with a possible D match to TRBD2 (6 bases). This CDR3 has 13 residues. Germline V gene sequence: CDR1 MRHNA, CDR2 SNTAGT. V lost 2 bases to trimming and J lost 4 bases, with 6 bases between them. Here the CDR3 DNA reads TGTGCCAGCAGTGACCGGGAGTACAATGAGCAGTTCTTC. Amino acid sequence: CASSDREYNEQFF.

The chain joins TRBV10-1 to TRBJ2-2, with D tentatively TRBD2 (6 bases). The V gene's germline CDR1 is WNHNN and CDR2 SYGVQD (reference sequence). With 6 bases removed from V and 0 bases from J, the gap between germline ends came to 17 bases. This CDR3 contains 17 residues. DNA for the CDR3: TGCGCCAGCAGCGCACGATTGGGACTGACGAACACCGGGGAGCTGTTTTTT. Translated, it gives CASSARLGLTNTGELFF.

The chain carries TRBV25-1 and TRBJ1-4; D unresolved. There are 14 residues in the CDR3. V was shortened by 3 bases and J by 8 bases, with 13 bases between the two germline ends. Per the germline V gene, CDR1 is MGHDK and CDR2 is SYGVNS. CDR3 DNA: TGTGCCAGCAGTGACCGGCGGCCGGGGGAAAAACTGTTTTTT. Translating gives CASSDRRPGEKLFF.

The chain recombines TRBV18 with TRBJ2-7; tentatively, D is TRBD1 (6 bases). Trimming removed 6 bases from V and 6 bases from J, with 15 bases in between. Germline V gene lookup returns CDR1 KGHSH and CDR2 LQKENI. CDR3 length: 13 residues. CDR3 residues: CASSPEQGGEQYF. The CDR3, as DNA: TGTGCCAGCTCGCCCGAGCAAGGGGGCGAGCAGTACTTC.

This chain's CDR3 is CASSVGGRREKLFF. CDR3 bases: TGTGCCAGCAGCGTAGGAGGGAGGAGGGAAAAACTGTTTTTT. The V gene is TRBV9, the J gene TRBJ1-4; the D is unclear. The CDR3 totals 14 residues. Deletions cut 0 bases from V and 8 bases from J, with 11 bases between. Germline V gives CDR1 SGDLS, CDR2 YYNGEE. The full variable domain, completed using reference TRBV9 and TRBJ1-4, is DSGVTQTPKHLITATGQRVTLRCSPRSGDLSVYWYQQSLDQGLQFLIQYYNGEERAKGNILERFSAQQFPDLHSELNLSSLELGDSALYFCASSVGGRREKLFFGSGTQLSVL.

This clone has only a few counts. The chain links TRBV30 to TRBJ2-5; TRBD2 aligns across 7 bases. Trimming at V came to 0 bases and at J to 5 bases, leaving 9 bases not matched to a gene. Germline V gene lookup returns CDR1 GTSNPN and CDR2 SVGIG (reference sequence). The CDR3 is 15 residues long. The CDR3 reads CAWSVSSGLLETQYF. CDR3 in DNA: TGTGCCTGGAGTGTATCTAGCGGCCTTCTTGAGACCCAGTACTTC.

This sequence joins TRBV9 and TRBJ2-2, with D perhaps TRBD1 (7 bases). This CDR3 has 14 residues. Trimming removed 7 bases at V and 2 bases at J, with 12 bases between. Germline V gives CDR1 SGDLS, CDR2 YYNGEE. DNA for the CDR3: TGTGCCAGCGCGGGACAGACCAACACCGGGGAGCTGTTTTTT. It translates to CASAGQTNTGELFF.

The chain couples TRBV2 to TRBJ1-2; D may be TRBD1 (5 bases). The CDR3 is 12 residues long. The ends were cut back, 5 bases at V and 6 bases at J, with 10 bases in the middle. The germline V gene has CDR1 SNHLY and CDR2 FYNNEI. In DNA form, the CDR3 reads TGTGCCAGCAGTACTCAGACAGATGGCTACACCTTC. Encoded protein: CASSTQTDGYTF.

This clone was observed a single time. The CDR3, as DNA: TGTGCCAGCAGTTACGGAGGGGGCTCCCCAGATACGCAGTATTTT. It encodes CASSYGGGSPDTQYF. The chain carries TRBV6-5 and TRBJ2-3, with D tentatively TRBD1 (7 bases). The CDR3 is made up of 15 amino acids. The germline CDR1 and CDR2 sequences are MNHEY and SVGAGI. V gave up 2 bases and J gave up 4 bases, with 13 bases separating them.

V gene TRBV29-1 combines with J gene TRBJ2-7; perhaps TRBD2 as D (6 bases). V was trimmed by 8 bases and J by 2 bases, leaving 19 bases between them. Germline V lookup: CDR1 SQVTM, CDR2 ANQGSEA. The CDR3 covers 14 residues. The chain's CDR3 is CSPRIPAGAYEQYF. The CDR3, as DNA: TGCAGCCCCCGAATCCCAGCGGGCGCCTACGAGCAGTACTTC.

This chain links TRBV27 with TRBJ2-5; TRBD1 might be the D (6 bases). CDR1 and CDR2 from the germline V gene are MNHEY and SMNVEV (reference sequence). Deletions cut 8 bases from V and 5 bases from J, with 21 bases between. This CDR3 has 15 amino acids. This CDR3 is CASGEPDSLGETQYF. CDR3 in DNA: TGTGCCAGCGGCGAACCGGACAGCCTGGGCGAGACCCAGTACTTC.

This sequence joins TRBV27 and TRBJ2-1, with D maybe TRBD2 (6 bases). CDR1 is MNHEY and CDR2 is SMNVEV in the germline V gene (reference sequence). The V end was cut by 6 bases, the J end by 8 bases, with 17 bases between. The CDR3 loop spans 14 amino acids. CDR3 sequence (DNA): TGTGCCAGCAGACTTCTCGGGGGTCGCGATGAGCAGTTCTTC. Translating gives CASRLLGGRDEQFF.

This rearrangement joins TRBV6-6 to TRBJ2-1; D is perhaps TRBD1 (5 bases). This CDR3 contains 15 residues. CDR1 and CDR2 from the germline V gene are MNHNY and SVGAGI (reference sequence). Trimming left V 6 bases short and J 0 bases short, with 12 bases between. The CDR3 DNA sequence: TGTGCCAGCAGCGTTCAGGGTTCCTCCTACAATGAGCAGTTCTTC. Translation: CASSVQGSSYNEQFF.

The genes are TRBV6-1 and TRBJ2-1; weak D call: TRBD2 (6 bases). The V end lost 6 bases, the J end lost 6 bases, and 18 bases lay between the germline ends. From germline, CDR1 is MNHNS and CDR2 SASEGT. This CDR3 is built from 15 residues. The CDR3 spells CASRDYSKSRNEQFF. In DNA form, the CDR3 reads TGTGCCAGCAGGGACTATAGCAAATCCCGCAATGAGCAGTTCTTC.

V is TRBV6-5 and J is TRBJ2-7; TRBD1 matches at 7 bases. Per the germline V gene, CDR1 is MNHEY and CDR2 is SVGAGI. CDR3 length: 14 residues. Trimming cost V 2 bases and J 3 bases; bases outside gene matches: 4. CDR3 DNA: TGTGCCAGCAGTTACGGCTCAGGGGGCTACGAGCAGTACTTC. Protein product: CASSYGSGGYEQYF.

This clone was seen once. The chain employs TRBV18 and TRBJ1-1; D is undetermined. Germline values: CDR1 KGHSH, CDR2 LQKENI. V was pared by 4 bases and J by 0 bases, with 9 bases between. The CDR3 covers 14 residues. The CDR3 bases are TGTGCCAGCTCACTCAATACAGTGAACACTGAAGCTTTCTTT. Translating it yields CASSLNTVNTEAFF.

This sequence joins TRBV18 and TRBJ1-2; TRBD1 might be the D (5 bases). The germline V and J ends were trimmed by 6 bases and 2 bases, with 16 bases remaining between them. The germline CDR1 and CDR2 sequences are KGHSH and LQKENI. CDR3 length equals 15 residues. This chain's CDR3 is CASSAGTGGNYGYTF. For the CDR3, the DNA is TGTGCCAGCTCGGCCGGGACCGGGGGGAACTATGGCTACACCTTC.

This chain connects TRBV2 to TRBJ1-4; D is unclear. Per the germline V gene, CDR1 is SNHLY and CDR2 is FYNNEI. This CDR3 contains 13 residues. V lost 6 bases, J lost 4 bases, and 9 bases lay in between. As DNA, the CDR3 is TGTGCCAGCAGGAGAGGAATTAATGAAAAACTGTTTTTT. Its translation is CASRRGINEKLFF.

The CDR3 spells CASRGPDQDWEQYF. CDR3 coding DNA: TGTGCCAGTCGCGGGCCGGACCAGGATTGGGAGCAGTACTTC. The genes are TRBV19 and TRBJ2-7; D possibly corresponds to TRBD2 (5 bases). V was pared by 8 bases and J by 7 bases, with 21 bases between. Germline V gene lookup returns CDR1 LNHDA and CDR2 SQIVND (reference sequence). The CDR3 totals 14 residues.

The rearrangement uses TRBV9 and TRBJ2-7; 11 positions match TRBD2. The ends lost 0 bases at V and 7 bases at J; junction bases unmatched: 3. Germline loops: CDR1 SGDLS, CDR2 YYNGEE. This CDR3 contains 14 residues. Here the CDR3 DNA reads TGTGCCAGCAGCGTAGGCCTAGCGGGAGGTGAGCAGTACTTC. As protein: CASSVGLAGGEQYF.